The clone carrying this TCR beta chain has ten or more counts. Germline assignment: CDR1 SEHNR and CDR2 FQNEAQ (reference sequence). V gave up 4 bases and J gave up 1 base; unmatched junction bases: 7. This CDR3 has 17 amino acids. Amplification of TCR alpha and beta CDR3 regions from RNA used iRepertoire nested multiplex PCR. One entry per CDR3 protein results from TCRdb running MiXCR on the multiplex PCR reads. Of 3,000 or so distinct CDR3 sequences listed, about 18% are singletons. This entry comes from a study of glioma-infiltrating T cells. The clonotype originates from a human donor with low-grade glioma or glioblastoma, undergoing nonglioma brain surgery, or in good health (not recorded which). Sequencing input: glioma tissue, nonneoplastic brain tissue, or PBMCs (not recorded which). The V and J genes are TRBV7-9 and TRBJ2-3; 11 bases map to TRBD2. The CDR3 DNA reads as TGTGCCAGCAGCTCCCTAAGGGGACTAGCGGGCACAGATACGCAGTATTTT. Translated, it gives CASSSLRGLAGTDTQYF.